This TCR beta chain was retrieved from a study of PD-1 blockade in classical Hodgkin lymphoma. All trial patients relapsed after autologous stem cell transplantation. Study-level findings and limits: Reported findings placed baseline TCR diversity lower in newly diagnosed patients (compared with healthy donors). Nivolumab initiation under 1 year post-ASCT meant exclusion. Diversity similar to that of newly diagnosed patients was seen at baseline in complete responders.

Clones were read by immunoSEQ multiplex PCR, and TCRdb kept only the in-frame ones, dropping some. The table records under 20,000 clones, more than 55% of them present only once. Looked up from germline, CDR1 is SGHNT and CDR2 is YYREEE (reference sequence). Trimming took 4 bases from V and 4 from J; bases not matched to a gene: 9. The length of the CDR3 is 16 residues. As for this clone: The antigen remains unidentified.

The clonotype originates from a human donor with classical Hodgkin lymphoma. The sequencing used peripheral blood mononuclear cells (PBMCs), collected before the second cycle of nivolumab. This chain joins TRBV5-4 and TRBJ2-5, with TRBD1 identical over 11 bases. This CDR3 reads CASSLPGQGAGETQYF. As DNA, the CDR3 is TGTGCCAGCAGCCTCCCCGGACAGGGGGCTGGAGAGACCCAGTACTTC.